The subject of this entry is one T cell receptor (beta chain). The data belong to a study of CD8+ T cells in alopecia areata. RNA extraction and reverse transcription yielded cDNA as sequencing template. Profiling relied on immunoSEQ multiplex PCR, and the TCRdb table lists in-frame clones only, not all of them. This table has 110,000 or so clones, around two fifths appearing once. There are 11 residues in the CDR3. CDR1 and CDR2 (germline): SGHDT, YYEEEE. Trimming took off 0 bases at V and 9 bases at J, with 4 bases between the two ends. The chain is built from TRBV5-6 and TRBJ2-1; D is unclear. The TCR was taken from a human donor with alopecia areata. Input material: CD4+ T cells sorted from blood. The CDR3 sequence is CASSLEGEQFF. CDR3 DNA: TGTGCCAGCAGCTTGGAGGGTGAGCAGTTCTTC.